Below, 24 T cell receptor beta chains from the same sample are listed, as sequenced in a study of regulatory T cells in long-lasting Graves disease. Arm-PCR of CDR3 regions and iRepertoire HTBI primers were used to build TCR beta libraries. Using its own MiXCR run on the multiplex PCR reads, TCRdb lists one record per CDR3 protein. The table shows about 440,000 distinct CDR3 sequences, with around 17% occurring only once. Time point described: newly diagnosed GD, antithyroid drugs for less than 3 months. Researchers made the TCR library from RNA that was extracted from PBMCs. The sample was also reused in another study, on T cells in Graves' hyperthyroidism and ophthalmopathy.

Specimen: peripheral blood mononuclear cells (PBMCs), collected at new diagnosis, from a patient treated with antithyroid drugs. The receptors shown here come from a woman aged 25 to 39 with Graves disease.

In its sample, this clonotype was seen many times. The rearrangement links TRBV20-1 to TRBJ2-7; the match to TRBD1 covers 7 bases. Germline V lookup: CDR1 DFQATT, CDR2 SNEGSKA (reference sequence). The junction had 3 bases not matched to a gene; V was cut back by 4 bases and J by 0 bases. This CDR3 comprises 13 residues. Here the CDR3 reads CSANPGGSYEQYF. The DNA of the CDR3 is TGCAGTGCTAACCCAGGGGGCTCCTACGAGCAGTACTTC.

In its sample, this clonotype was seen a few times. The CDR3 DNA sequence: TGTGCCAGCAGTTGGACAGTTAATGAAAAACTGTTTTTT. It translates to CASSWTVNEKLFF. The rearrangement joins TRBV27 to TRBJ1-4, with D possibly being TRBD1 (6 bases). Germline assignment: CDR1 MNHEY and CDR2 SMNVEV (reference sequence). The V and J ends lost 4 bases and 4 bases respectively, with 7 bases between them. This CDR3 contains 13 residues. Combining the CDR3 with reference TRBV27 and TRBJ1-4 gives the whole variable domain EAQVTQNPRYLITVTGKKLTVTCSQNMNHEYMSWYRQDPGLGLRQIYYSMNVEVTDKGDVPEGYKVSRKEKRNFPLILESPSPNQTSLYFCASSWTVNEKLFFGSGTQLSVL.

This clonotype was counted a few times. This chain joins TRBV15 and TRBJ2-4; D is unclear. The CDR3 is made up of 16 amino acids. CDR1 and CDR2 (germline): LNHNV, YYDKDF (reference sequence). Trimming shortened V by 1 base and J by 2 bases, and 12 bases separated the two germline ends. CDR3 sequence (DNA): TGTGCCACCAGCAGAGGCGTGGCAGGATCCAAAAACATTCAGTACTTC. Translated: CATSRGVAGSKNIQYF. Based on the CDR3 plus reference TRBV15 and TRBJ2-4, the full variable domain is DAMVIQNPRYQVTQFGKPVTLSCSQTLNHNVMYWYQQKSSQAPKLLFHYYDKDFNNEADTPDNFQSRRPNTSFCFLDIRSPGLGDTAMYLCATSRGVAGSKNIQYFGAGTRLSVL.

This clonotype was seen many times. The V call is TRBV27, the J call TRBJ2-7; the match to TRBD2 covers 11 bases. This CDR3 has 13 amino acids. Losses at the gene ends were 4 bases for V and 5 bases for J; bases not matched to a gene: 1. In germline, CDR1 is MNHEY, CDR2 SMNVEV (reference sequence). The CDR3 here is CASSSLAGDEQYF. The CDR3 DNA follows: TGTGCCAGCAGTTCACTAGCGGGAGACGAGCAGTACTTC.

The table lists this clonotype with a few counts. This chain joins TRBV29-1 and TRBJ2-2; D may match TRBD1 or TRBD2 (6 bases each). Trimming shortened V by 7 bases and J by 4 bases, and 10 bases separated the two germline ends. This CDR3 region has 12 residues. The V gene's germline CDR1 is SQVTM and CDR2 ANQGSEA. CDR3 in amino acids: CSAGATTGELFF. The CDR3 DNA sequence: TGCAGCGCGGGGGCCACCACCGGGGAGCTGTTTTTT.

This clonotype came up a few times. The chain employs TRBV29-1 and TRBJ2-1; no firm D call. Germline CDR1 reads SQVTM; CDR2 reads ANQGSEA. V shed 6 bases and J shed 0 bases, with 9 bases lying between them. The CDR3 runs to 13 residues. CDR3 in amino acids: CSVTRFSYNEQFF. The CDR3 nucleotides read TGCAGCGTCACGCGGTTCTCCTACAATGAGCAGTTCTTC.

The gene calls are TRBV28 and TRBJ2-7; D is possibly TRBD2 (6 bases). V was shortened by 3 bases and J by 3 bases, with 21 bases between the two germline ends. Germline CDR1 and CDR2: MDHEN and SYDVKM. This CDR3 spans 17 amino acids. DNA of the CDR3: TGTGCCAGCAGTTTCCTCCTGGGCGGGGCTATGGGCTACGAGCAGTACTTC. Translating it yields CASSFLLGGAMGYEQYF.

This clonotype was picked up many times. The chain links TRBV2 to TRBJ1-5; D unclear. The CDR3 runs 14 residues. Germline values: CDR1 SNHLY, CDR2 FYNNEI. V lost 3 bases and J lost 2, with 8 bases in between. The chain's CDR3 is CASSDGYRNQPQHF. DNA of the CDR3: TGTGCCAGCAGTGATGGGTATCGCAATCAGCCCCAGCATTTT.

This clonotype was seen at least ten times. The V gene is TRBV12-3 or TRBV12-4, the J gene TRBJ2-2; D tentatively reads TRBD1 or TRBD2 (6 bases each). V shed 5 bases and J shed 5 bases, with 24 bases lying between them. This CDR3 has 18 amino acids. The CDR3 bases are TGTGCCAGCAGTCATTATCTACCCGCACAGGGAGGTACCGGGGAGCTGTTTTTT. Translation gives CASSHYLPAQGGTGELFF.

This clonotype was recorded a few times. The CDR3 sequence is CASSMRTPTYEQYF. The DNA for the CDR3 is TGTGCCAGTAGTATGAGGACGCCCACCTACGAGCAGTACTTC. The chain is built from TRBV19 and TRBJ2-7; D gene uncertain. CDR1 and CDR2 from the germline V gene are LNHDA and SQIVND (reference sequence). Trimming stripped 3 bases from V and 2 bases from J, with 11 bases between. The CDR3 covers 14 residues. Full variable domain (remainder filled in from reference TRBV19 and TRBJ2-7): DGGITQSPKYLFRKEGQNVTLSCEQNLNHDAMYWYRQDPGQGLRLIYYSQIVNDFQKGDIAEGYSVSREKKESFPLTVTSAQKNPTAFYLCASSMRTPTYEQYFGPGTRLTVT.

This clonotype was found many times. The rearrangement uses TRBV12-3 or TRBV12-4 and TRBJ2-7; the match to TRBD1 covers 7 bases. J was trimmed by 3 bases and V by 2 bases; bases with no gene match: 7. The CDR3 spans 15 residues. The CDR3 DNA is TGTGCCAGCAGTTTAAGGGACAGTACGATCTACGAGCAGTACTTC. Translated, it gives CASSLRDSTIYEQYF.

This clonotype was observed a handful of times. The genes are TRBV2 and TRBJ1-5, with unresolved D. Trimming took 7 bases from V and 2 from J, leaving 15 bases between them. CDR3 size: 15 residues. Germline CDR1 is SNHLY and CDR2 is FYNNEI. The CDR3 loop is CASTGIRAGNQPQHF. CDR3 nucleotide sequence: TGTGCCAGCACCGGGATACGGGCGGGCAATCAGCCCCAGCATTTT.

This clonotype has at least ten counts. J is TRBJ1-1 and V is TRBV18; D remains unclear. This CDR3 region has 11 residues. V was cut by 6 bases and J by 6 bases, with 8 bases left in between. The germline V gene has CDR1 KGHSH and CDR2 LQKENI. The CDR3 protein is CASSPSPEAFF. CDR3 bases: TGTGCCAGCTCCCCAAGCCCTGAAGCTTTCTTT.

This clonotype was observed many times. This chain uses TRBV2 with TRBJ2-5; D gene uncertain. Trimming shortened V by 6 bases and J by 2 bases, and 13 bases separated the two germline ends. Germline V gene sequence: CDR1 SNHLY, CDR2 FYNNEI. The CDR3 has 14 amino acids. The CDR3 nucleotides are TGTGCCAGCAGCTTTGGGCAGAGACAAGAGACCCAGTACTTC. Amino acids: CASSFGQRQETQYF.

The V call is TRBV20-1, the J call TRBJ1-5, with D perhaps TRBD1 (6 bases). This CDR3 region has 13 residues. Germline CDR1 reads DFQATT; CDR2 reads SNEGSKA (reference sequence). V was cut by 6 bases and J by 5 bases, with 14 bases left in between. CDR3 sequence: CSAPNRADQPQHF. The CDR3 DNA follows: TGCAGTGCCCCGAACAGGGCCGATCAGCCCCAGCATTTT.

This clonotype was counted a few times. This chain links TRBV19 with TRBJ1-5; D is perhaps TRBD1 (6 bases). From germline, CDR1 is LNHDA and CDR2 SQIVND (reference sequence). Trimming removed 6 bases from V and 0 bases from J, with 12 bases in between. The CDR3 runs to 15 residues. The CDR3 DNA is TGTGCCAGTAGCGGACAGATATATAGCAATCAGCCCCAGCATTTT. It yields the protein CASSGQIYSNQPQHF. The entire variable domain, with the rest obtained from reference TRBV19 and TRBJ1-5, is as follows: DGGITQSPKYLFRKEGQNVTLSCEQNLNHDAMYWYRQDPGQGLRLIYYSQIVNDFQKGDIAEGYSVSREKKESFPLTVTSAQKNPTAFYLCASSGQIYSNQPQHFGDGTRLSIL.

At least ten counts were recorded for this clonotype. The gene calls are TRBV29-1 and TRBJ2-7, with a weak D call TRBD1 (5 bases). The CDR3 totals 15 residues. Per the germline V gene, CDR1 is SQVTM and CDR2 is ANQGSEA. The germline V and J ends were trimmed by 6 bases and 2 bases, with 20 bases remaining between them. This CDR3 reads CSVQGWQGAPYEQYF. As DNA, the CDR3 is TGCAGCGTCCAAGGGTGGCAGGGTGCACCCTACGAGCAGTACTTC.

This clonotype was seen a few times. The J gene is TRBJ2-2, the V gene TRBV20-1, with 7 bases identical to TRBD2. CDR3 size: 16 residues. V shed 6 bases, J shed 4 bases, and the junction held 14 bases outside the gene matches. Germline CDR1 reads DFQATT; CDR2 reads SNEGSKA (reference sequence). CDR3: CSAPPLAGAVTGELFF. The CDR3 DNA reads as TGCAGTGCCCCGCCACTGGCGGGAGCTGTCACCGGGGAGCTGTTTTTT.

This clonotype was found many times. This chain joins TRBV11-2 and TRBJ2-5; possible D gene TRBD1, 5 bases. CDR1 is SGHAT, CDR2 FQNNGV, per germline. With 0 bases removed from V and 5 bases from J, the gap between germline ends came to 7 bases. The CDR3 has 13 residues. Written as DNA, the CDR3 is TGTGCCAGCAGCTTAGAGACAGCGGAGACCCAGTACTTC. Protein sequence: CASSLETAETQYF. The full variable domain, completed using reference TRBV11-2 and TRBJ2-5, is EAGVAQSPRYKIIEKRQSVAFWCNPISGHATLYWYQQILGQGPKLLIQFQNNGVVDDSQLPKDRFSAERLKGVDSTLKIQPAKLEDSAVYLCASSLETAETQYFGPGTRLLVL.

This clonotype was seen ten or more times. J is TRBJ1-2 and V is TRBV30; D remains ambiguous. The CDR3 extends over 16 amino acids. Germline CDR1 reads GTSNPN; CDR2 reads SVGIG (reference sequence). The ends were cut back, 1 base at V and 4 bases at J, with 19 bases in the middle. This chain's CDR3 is CAWSAPTVQIFYGYTF. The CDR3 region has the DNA TGTGCCTGGAGTGCACCGACGGTGCAGATTTTCTATGGCTACACCTTC.

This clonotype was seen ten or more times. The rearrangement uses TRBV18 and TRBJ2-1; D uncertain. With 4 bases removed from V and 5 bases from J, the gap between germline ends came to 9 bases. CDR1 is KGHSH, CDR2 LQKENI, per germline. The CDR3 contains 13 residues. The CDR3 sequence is CASSLNADNEQFF. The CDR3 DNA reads TGTGCCAGCTCACTTAACGCTGACAATGAGCAGTTCTTC. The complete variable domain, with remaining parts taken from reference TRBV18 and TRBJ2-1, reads NAGVMQNPRHLVRRRGQEARLRCSPMKGHSHVYWYRQLPEEGLKFMVYLQKENIIDESGMPKERFSAEFPKEGPSILRIQQVVRGDSAAYFCASSLNADNEQFFGPGTRLTVL.

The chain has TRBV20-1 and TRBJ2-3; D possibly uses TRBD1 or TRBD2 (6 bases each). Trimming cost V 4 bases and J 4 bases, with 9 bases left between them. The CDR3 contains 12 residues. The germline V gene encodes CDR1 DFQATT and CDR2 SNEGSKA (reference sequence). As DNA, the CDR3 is TGCAGTGCTAAAAGGGGGGCAGATACGCAGTATTTT. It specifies CSAKRGADTQYF.

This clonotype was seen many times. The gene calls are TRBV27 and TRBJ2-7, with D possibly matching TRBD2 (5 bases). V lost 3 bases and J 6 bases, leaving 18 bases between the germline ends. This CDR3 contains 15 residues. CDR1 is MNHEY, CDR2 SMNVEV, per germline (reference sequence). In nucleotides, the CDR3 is TGTGCCAGCAGTTTCGTGGGCCGGACTTCGAGCGAGCAGTACTTC. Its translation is CASSFVGRTSSEQYF.

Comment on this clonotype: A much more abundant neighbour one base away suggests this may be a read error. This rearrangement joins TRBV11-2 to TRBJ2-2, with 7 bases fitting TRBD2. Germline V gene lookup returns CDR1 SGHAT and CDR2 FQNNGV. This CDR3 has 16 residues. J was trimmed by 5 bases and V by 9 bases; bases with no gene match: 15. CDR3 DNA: TGTGCCAGTAGTACGGTTTTTCAGGGAGGGACCGGGGAGCTGTTTTTT. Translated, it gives CASSTVFQGGTGELFF.